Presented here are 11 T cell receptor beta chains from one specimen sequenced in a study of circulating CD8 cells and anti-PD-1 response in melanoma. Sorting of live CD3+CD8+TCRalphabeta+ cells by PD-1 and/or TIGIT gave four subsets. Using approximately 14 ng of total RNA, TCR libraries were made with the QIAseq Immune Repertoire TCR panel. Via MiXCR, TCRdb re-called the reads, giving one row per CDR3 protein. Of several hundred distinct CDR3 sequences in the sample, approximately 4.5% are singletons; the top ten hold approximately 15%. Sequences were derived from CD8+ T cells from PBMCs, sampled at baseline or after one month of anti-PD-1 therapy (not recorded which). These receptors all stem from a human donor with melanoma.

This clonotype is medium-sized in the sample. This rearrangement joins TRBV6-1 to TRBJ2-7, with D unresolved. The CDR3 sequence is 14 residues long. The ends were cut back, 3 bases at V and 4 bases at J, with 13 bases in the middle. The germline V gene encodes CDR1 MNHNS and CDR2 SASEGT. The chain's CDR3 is CASSDPNNPYEQYF. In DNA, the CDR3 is TGTGCCAGCAGTGACCCCAACAATCCGTACGAGCAGTACTTC.

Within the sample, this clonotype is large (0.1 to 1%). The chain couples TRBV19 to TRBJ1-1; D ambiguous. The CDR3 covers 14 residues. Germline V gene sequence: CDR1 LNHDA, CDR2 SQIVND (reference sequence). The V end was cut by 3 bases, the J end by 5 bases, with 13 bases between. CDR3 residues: CASSIGRTGTEAFF. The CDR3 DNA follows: TGTGCCAGTAGTATTGGGCGGACGGGTACTGAAGCTTTCTTT.

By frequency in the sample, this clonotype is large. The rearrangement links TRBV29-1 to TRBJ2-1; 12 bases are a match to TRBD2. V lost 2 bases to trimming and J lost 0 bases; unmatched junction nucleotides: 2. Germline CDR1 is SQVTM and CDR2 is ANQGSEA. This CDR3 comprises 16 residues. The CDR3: CSVEPTSGSSYNEQFF. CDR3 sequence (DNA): TGCAGCGTTGAACCGACTAGCGGGAGCTCCTACAATGAGCAGTTCTTC.

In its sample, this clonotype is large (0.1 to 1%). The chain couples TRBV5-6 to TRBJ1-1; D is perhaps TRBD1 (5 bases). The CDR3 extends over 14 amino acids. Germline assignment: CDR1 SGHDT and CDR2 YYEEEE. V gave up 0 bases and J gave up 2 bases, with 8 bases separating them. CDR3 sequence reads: CASSLVTVNTEAFF. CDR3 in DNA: TGTGCCAGCAGCTTGGTGACAGTTAACACTGAAGCTTTCTTT.

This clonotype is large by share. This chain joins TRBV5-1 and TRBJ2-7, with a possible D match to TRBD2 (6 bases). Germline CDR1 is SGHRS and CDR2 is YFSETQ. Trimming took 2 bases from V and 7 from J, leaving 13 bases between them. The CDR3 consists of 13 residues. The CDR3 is CASSFGAGGEQYF. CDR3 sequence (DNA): TGCGCCAGCAGCTTCGGGGCCGGAGGGGAGCAGTACTTC.

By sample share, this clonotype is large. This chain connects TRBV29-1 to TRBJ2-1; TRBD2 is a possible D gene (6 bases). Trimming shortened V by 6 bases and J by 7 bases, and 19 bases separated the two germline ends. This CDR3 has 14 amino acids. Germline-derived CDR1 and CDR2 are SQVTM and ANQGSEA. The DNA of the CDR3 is TGCAGCGTCCGTAGCGGAGTAATTCTGAATGAGCAGTTCTTC. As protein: CSVRSGVILNEQFF.

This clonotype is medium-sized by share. CDR3 in amino acids: CASSWGEDEQFF. CDR3 nucleotides: TGTGCCAGTAGCTGGGGTGAGGATGAGCAGTTCTTC. The rearrangement links TRBV19 to TRBJ2-1; no reliable D call. Germline V gene sequence: CDR1 LNHDA, CDR2 SQIVND (reference sequence). V dropped 6 bases and J dropped 8 bases, with 11 bases sitting between them. The CDR3 extends over 12 amino acids.

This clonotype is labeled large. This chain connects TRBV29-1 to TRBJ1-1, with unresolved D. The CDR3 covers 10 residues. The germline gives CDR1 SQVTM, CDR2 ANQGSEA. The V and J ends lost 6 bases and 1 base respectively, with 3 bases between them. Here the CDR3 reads CSVRNTEAFF. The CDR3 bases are TGCAGCGTAAGGAACACTGAAGCTTTCTTT.

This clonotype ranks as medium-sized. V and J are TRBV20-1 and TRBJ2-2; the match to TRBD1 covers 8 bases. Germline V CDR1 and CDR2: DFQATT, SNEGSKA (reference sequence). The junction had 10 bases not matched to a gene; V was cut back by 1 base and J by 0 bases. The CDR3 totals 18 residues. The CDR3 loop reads CSARALTGDVANTGELFF. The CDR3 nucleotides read TGCAGTGCTAGAGCCCTGACAGGGGACGTCGCGAACACCGGGGAGCTGTTTTTT.

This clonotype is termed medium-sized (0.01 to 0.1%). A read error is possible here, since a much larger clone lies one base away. The CDR3 here is CARRPDPGGAGEAFF. CDR3 DNA sequence: TGTGCCCGCAGGCCCGACCCTGGAGGCGCGGGTGAAGCTTTCTTT. The V gene is TRBV12-3 or TRBV12-4, the J gene TRBJ1-1; D not certain. The CDR3 extends over 15 amino acids.

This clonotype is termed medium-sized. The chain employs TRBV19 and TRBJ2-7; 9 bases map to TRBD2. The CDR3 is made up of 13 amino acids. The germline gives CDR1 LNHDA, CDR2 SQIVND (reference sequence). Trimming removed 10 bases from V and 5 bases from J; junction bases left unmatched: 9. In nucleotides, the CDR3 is TGTGCCACCATAGCGGGAGTGGGGAACGAGCAGTACTTC. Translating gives CATIAGVGNEQYF.